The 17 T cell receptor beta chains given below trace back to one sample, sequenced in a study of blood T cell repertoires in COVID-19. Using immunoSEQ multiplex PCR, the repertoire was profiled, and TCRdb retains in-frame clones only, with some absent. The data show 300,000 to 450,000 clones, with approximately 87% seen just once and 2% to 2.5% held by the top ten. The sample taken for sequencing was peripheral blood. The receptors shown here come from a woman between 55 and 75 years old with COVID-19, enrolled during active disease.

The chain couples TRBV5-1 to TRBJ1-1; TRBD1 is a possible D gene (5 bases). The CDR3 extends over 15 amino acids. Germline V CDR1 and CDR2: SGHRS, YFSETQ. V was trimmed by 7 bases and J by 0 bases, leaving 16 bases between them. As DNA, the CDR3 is TGCGCCAGCTTTAGTCAGGGAAATATGAACACTGAAGCTTTCTTT. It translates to CASFSQGNMNTEAFF. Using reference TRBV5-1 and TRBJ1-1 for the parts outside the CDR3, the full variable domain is KAGVTQTPRYLIKTRGQQVTLSCSPISGHRSVSWYQQTPGQGLQFLFEYFSETQRNKGNFPGRFSGRQFSNSRSEMNVSTLELGDSALYLCASFSQGNMNTEAFFGQGTRLTVV.

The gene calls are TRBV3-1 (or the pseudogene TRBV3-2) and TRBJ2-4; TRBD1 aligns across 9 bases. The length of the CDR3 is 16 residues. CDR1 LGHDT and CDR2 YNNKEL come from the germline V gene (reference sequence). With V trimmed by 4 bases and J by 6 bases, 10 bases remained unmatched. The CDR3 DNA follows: TGTGCCAGCAGCCCTACCTCCGGGGGACAGGGAAACATTCAGTACTTC. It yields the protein CASSPTSGGQGNIQYF.

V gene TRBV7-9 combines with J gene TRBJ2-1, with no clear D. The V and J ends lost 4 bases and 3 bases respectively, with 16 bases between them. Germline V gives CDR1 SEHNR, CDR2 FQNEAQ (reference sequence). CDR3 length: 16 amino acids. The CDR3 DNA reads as TGTGCCAGCAGCTCCTCTAGTCTTTTGATCTACAATGAGCAGTTCTTC. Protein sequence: CASSSSSLLIYNEQFF. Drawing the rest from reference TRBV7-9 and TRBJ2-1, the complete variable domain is DTGVSQNPRHKITKRGQNVTFRCDPISEHNRLYWYRQTLGQGPEFLTYFQNEAQLEKSRLLSDRFSAERPKGSFSTLEIQRTEQGDSAMYLCASSSSSLLIYNEQFFGPGTRLTVL.

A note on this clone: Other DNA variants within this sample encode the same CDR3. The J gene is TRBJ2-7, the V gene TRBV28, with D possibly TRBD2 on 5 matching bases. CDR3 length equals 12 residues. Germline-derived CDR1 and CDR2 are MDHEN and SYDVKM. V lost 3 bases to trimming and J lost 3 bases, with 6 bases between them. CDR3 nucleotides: TGTGCCAGCAGTTTGGCGGGCTACGAGCAGTACTTC. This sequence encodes CASSLAGYEQYF.

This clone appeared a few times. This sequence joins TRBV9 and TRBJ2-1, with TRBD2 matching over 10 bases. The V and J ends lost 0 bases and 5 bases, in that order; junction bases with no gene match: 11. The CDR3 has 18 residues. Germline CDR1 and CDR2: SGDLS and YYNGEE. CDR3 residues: CASSVDSGGTLGDNEQFF. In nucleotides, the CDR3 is TGTGCCAGCAGCGTAGATAGCGGGGGGACCCTAGGGGACAATGAGCAGTTCTTC.

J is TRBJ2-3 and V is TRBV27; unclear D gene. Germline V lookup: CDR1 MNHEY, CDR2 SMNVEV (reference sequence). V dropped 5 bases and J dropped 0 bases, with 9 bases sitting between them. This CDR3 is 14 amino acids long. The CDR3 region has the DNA TGTGCCAGCAGTGAGACAAGAAGCACAGATACGCAGTATTTT. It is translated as CASSETRSTDTQYF.

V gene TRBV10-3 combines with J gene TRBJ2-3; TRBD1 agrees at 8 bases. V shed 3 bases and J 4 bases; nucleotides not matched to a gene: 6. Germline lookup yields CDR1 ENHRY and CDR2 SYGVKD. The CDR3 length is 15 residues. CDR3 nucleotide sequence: TGTGCCATCAGTGACGGGGCAGGGGGCCCAGATACGCAGTATTTT. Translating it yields CAISDGAGGPDTQYF.

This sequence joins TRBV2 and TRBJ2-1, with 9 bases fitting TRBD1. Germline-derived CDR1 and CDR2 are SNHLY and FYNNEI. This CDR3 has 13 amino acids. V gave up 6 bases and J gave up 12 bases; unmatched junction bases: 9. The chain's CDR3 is CASRAGTGIGQFF. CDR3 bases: TGTGCCAGCAGAGCCGGGACAGGGATCGGGCAGTTCTTC.

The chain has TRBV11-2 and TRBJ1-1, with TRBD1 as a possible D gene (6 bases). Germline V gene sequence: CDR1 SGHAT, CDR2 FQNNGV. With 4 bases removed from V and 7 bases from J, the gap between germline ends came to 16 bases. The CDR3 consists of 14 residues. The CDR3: CASSSVNRVHEAFF. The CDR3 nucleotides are TGTGCCAGCAGCTCCGTCAACAGGGTTCATGAAGCTTTCTTT.

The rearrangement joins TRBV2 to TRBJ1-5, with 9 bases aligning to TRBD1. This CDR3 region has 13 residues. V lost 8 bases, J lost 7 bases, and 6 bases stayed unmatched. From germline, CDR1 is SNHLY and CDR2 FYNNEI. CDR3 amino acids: CASGGTGRQPQHF. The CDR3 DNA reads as TGTGCCAGCGGGGGGACAGGGCGGCAGCCCCAGCATTTT.

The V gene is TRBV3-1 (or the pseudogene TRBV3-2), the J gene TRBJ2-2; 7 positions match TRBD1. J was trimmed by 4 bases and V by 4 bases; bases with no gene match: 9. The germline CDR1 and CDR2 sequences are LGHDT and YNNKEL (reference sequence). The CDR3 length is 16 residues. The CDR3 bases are TGTGCCAGCAGCCCGACCGGGACAGCTCTCACCGGGGAGCTGTTTTTT. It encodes CASSPTGTALTGELFF.

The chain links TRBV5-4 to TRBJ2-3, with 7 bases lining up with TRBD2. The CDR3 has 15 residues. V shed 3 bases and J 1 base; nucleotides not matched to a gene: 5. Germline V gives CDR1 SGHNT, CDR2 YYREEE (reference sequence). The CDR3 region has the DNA TGTGCCAGCAGCTGGGAGGGACGGGGCACAGATACGCAGTATTTT. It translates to CASSWEGRGTDTQYF.

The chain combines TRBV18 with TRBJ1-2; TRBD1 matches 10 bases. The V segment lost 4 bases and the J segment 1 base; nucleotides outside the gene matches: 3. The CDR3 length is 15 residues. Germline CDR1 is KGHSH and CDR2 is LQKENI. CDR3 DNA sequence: TGTGCCAGCTCACGGACAGGGGGGGATAACTATGGCTACACCTTC. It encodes CASSRTGGDNYGYTF.

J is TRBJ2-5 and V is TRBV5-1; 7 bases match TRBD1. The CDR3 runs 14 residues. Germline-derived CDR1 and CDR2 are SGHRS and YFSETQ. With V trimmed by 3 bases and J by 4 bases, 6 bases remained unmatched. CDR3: CASSSGQVRETQYF. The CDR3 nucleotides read TGCGCCAGCAGCTCTGGACAGGTCCGAGAGACCCAGTACTTC.

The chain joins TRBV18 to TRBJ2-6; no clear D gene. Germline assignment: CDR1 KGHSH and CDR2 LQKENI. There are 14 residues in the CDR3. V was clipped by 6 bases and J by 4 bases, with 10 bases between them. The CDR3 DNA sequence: TGTGCCAGCTCGGAGCGTTCCGGGGCCAACGTCCTGACTTTC. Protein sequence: CASSERSGANVLTF.

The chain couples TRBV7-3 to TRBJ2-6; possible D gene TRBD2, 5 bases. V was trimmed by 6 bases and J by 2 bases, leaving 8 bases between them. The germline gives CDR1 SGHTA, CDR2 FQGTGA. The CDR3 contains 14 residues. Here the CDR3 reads CASREGAGANVLTF. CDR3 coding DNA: TGTGCCAGCAGAGAGGGCGCTGGGGCCAACGTCCTGACTTTC.

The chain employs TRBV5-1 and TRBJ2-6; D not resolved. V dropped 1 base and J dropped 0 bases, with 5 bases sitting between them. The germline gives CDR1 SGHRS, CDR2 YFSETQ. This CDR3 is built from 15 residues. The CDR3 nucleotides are TGCGCCAGCAGCTTGACAAGCTCTGGGGCCAACGTCCTGACTTTC. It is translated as CASSLTSSGANVLTF.